This entry is about one TCR beta chain. The source of the sample is a study of T cell responses to AZD1222 COVID-19 vaccine. Only in-frame clones appear in the TCRdb table, and some are missing; sequencing was by immunoSEQ multiplex PCR. The data hold 150,000 to 190,000 clones, with roughly nine tenths observed a single time. The ends were cut back, 3 bases at V and 10 bases at J, with 19 bases in the middle. This CDR3 comprises 15 residues. Germline V gene sequence: CDR1 KGHSH, CDR2 LQKENI. The origin of this receptor is an adult in good health. This chain uses TRBV18 with TRBJ2-1; a possible D gene is TRBD1 (6 bases). Material: peripheral blood, obtained on day 0 of AZD1222 vaccination. In nucleotides, the CDR3 is TGTGCCAGCTCACCCGCGACTGGGACAATAGGCGAGCAGTTCTTC. Encoded protein: CASSPATGTIGEQFF.